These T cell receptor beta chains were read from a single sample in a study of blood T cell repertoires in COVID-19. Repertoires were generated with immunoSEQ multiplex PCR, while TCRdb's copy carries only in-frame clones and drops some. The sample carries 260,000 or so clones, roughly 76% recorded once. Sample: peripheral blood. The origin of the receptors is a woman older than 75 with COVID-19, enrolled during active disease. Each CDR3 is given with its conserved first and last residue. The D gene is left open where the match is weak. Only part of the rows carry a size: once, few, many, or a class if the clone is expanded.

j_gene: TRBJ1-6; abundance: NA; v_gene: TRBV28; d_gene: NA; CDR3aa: CASSGGGGRYNSPLHF; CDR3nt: TGTGCCAGCAGCGGGGGAGGGGGAAGGTATAATTCACCCCTCCACTTT
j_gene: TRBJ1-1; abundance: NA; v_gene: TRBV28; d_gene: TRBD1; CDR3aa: CASSSLGLGTVFNTEAFF; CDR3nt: TGTGCCAGCAGTTCTCTTGGTCTTGGGACAGTATTTAACACTGAAGCTTTCTTT
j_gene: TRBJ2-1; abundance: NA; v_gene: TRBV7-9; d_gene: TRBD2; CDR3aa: CASSLIAGTEQFF; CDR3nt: TGTGCCAGCAGCTTAATAGCGGGTACTGAGCAGTTCTTC
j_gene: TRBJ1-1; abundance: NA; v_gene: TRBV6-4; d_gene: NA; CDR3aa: CASSDSKIAGISEAFF; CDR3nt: TGTGCCAGCAGTGACTCAAAGATAGCAGGGATTAGTGAAGCTTTCTTT
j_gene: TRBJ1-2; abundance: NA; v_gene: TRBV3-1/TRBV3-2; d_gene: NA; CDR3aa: CASSRGQRNYGYTF; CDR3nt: TGTGCCAGCAGCCGAGGACAGAGAAACTATGGCTACACCTTC
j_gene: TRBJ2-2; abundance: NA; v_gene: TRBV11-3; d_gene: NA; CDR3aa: CASSLVAGKHTGELFF; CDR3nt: TGTGCCAGCAGCTTAGTGGCAGGGAAACACACCGGGGAGCTGTTTTTT
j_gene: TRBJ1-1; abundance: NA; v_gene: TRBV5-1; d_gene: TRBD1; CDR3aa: CASSSTGQGYTEAFF; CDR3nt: TGCGCCAGCAGCTCGACGGGACAGGGGTACACTGAAGCTTTCTTT
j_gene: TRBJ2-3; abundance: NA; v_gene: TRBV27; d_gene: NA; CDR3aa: CASSQNTDTQYF; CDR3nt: TGTGCCAGCAGTCAAAACACAGATACGCAGTATTTT
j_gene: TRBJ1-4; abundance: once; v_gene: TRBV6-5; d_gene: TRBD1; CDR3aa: CASRPWTGVGEKLFF; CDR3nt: TGTGCCAGCAGACCCTGGACAGGGGTTGGGGAAAAACTGTTTTTT
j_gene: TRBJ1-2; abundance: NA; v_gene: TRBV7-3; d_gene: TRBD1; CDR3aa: CASSPTGIEGYTF; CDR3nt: TGTGCCAGCAGCCCGACAGGGATTGAGGGCTACACCTTC
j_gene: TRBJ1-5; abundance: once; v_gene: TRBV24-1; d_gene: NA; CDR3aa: CATSNRYSNQPQHF; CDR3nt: TGTGCCACCAGTAACAGATATAGCAATCAGCCCCAGCATTTT
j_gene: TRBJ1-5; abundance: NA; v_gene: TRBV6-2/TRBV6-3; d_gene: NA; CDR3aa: CASSHGTFQHF; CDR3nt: TGTGCCAGCAGCCACGGGACATTCCAGCATTTT
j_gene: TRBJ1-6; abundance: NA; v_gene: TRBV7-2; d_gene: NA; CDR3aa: CASSLEWGFNSPLHF; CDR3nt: TGTGCCAGCAGCTTAGAATGGGGCTTCAATTCACCCCTCCACTTT
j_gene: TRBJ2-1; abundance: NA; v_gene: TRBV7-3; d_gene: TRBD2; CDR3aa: CASSPGSGRGLNEQFF; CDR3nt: TGTGCCAGCAGCCCCGGGAGCGGGAGGGGCCTTAATGAGCAGTTCTTC
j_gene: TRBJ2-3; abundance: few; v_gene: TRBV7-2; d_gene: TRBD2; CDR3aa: CASSLSALAGTDTQYF; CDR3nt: TGTGCCAGCAGCTTAAGTGCCCTAGCGGGCACAGATACGCAGTATTTT
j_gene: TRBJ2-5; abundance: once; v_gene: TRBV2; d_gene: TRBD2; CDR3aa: CASSTPGGAQRETQYF; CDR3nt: TGTGCCAGCAGTACCCCGGGGGGGGCGCAGAGGGAGACCCAGTACTTC
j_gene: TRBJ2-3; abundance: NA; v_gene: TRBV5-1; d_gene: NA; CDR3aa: CASSLDGRPSTDTQYF; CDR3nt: TGCGCCAGCAGCTTGGACGGCAGGCCTAGCACAGATACGCAGTATTTT
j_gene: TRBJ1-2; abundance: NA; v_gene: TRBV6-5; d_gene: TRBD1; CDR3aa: CASSYNPTGEPGGYTF; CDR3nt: TGTGCCAGCAGTTACAATCCCACAGGGGAGCCTGGGGGCTACACCTTC
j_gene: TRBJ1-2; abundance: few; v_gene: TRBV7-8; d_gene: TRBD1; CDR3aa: CASSLARDRGRRPYGYTF; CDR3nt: TGTGCCAGCAGCTTAGCACGGGACAGGGGGCGAAGACCCTATGGCTACACCTTC
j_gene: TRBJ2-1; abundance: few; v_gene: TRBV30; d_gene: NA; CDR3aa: CAWREFNEQFF; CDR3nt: TGTGCCTGGCGGGAATTCAATGAGCAGTTCTTC
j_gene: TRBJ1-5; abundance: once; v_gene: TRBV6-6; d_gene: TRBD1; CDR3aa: CASSRTGGGLGNQPQHF; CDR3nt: TGTGCCAGCAGTCGGACAGGGGGGGGATTGGGCAATCAGCCCCAGCATTTT
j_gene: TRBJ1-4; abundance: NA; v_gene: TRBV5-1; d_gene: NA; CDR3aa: CASSLVGGGINEKLFF; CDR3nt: TGCGCCAGCAGCTTAGTAGGGGGTGGAATAAATGAAAAACTGTTTTTT
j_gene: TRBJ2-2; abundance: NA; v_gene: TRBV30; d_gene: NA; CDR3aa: CAWTLNTGELFF; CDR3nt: TGTGCCTGGACACTGAACACCGGGGAGCTGTTTTTT
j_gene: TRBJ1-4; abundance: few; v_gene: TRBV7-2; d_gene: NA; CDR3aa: CASSLYPTGSEKLFF; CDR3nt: TGTGCCAGCAGCTTATACCCCACAGGGAGTGAAAAACTGTTTTTT
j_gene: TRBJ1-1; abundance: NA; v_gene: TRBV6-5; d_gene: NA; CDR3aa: CASSYSRGTEAFF; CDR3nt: TGTGCCAGCAGTTACTCCAGGGGCACTGAAGCTTTCTTT
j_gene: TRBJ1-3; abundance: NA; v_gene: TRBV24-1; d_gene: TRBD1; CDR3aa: CATSDSGQGSGNTIYF; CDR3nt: TGTGCCACCAGTGATTCGGGACAGGGCTCTGGAAACACCATATATTTT
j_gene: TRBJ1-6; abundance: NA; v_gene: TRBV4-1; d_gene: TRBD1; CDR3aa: CASSQGTGGSISYNSPLHF; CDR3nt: TGCGCCAGCAGCCAAGGCACAGGGGGTAGTATTTCCTATAATTCACCCCTCCACTTT
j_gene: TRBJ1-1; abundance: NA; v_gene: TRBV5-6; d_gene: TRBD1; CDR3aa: CASSPRDRFGGAFF; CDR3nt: TGTGCCAGCAGCCCCCGGGACAGGTTCGGGGGAGCTTTCTTT
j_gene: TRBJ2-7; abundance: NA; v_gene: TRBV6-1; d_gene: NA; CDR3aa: CASTRGNRASYEQYF; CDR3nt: TGTGCCAGCACTAGGGGTAACAGGGCCTCCTACGAGCAGTACTTC
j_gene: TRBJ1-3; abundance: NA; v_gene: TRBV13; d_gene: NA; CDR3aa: CASSLSFHREGGNTIYF; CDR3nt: TGTGCCAGCAGTCTTTCCTTCCACAGGGAGGGGGGAAACACCATATATTTT
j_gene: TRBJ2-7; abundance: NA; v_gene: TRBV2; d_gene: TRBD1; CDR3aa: CASSGLGQETYEQYF; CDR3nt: TGTGCCAGCAGTGGGTTGGGACAGGAGACCTACGAGCAGTACTTC
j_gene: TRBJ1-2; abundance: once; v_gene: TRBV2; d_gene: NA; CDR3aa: CASSEPDLGYTF; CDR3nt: TGTGCCAGCAGTGAGCCTGACTTGGGCTACACCTTC
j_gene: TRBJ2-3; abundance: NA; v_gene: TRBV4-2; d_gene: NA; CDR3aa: CASSQIPRTSTDTQYF; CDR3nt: TGTGCCAGCAGCCAAATCCCCCGTACTAGCACAGATACGCAGTATTTT
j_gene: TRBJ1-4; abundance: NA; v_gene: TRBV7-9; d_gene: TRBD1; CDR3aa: CASSTSGTGGEKLFF; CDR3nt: TGTGCCAGCAGCACCTCCGGGACAGGGGGTGAAAAACTGTTTTTT
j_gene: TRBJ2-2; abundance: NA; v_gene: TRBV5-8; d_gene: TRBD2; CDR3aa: CASSYGSAGFTGELFF; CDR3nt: TGTGCCAGCAGCTACGGGTCAGCGGGGTTCACCGGGGAGCTGTTTTTT
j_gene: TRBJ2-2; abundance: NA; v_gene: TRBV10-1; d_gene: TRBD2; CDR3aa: CASTTTSGGDTGELFF; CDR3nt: TGCGCCAGCACAACCACTAGCGGGGGCGACACCGGGGAGCTGTTTTTT
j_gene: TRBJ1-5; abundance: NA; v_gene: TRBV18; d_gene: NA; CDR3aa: CASSPPGGDGNQPQHF; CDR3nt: TGTGCCAGCTCACCACCGGGAGGGGACGGCAATCAGCCCCAGCATTTT
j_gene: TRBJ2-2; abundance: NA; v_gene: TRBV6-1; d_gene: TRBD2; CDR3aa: CASSEARLAGSNTGELFF; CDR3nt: TGTGCCAGCAGTGAAGCCCGACTAGCGGGGAGTAACACCGGGGAGCTGTTTTTT
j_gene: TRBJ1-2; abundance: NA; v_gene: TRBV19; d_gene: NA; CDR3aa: CASTLLSGTRGGYTF; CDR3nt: TGTGCCAGTACCCTTCTCTCCGGGACTCGAGGGGGCTACACCTTC
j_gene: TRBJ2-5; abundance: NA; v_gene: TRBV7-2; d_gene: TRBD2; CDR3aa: CASLPRASGGGETQYF; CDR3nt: TGTGCCAGCTTACCACGGGCTAGCGGGGGGGGAGAGACCCAGTACTTC
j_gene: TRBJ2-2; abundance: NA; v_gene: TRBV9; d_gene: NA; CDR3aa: CASSSRARGNTGELFF; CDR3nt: TGTGCCAGCAGCTCCCGGGCCCGGGGGAACACCGGGGAGCTGTTTTTT
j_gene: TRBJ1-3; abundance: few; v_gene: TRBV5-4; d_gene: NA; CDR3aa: CASSRDLMRNTIYF; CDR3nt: TGTGCCAGCAGCCGGGATTTAATGAGAAACACCATATATTTT
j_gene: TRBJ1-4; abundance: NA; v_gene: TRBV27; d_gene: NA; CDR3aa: CASTLETSNEKLFF; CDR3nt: TGTGCCAGCACCCTTGAAACTTCTAATGAAAAACTGTTTTTT
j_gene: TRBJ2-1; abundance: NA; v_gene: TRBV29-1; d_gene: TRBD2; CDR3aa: CSVERGLGGEQFF; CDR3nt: TGCAGCGTTGAACGGGGACTAGGCGGTGAGCAGTTCTTC
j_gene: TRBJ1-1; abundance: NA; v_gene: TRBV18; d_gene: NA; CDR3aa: CASSPSTPGNTEAFF; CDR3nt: TGTGCCAGCTCACCATCGACCCCGGGGAACACTGAAGCTTTCTTT
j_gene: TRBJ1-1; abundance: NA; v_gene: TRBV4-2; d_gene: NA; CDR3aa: CASSQSGPKAFF; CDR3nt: TGTGCCAGCAGCCAAAGTGGGCCCAAAGCTTTCTTT
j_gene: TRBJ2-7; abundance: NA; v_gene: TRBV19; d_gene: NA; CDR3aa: CASSMVLGQSYEQYF; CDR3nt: TGTGCCAGTAGTATGGTCTTGGGACAATCCTACGAGCAGTACTTC
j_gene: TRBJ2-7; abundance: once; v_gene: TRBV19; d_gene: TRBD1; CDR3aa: CASSIDQGETEQYF; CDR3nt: TGTGCCAGTAGTATAGATCAGGGGGAAACCGAGCAGTACTTC
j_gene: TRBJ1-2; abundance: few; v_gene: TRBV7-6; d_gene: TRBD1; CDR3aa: CASSLGTGVAYGYTF; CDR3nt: TGTGCCAGCAGCTTGGGGACAGGGGTTGCCTATGGCTACACCTTC
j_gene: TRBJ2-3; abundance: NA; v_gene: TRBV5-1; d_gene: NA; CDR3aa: CASSFPSADTQYF; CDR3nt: TGCGCCAGCAGCTTCCCTAGTGCAGATACGCAGTATTTT
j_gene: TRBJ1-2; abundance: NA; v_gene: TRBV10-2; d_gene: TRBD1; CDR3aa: CASSAGQGGGYTF; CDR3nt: TGCGCCAGCAGTGCCGGACAGGGAGGTGGCTACACCTTC
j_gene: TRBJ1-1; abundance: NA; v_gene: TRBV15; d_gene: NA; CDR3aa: CATSRDFLGGADTEAFF; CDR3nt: TGTGCCACCAGCAGAGATTTTTTAGGAGGGGCGGACACTGAAGCTTTCTTT
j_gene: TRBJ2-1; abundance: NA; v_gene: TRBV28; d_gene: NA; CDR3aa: CASSALGSGLKDNEQFF; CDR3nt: TGTGCCAGCAGTGCATTAGGTAGCGGACTAAAAGACAATGAGCAGTTCTTC
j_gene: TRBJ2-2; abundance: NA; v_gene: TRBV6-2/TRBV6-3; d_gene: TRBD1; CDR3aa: CASSPNRGTGELFF; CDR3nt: TGTGCCAGCAGCCCTAACAGGGGAACCGGGGAGCTGTTTTTT
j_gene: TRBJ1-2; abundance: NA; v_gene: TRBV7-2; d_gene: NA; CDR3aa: CASSARAASGYTF; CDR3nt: TGTGCCAGCAGCGCAAGGGCGGCTAGCGGCTACACCTTC